This entry lists 14 T cell receptor beta chains sequenced from one sample in a study of PD-L1 blockade in urothelial cancer. This sample's time point: pretreatment peripheral blood. Sequenced by immunoSEQ multiplex PCR; TCRdb stores in-frame clones only, minus some. The sample has about 81,000 clones, roughly nine tenths seen once; the top ten hold around 1%. The sample here was PBMCs, taken around atezolizumab (anti-PD-L1) treatment. All receptors derive from an elderly woman with urothelial cancer.

The rearrangement joins TRBV19 to TRBJ1-2, with TRBD1 as a possible D gene (5 bases). Germline assignment: CDR1 LNHDA and CDR2 SQIVND (reference sequence). V lost 6 bases to trimming and J lost 6 bases, with 20 bases between them. This CDR3 region has 15 residues. Here the CDR3 DNA reads TGTGCCAGTAGATCCCTCGGCAACAGGCGAAATGGCTACACCTTC. It codes for CASRSLGNRRNGYTF. The complete variable domain, with remaining parts taken from reference TRBV19 and TRBJ1-2, reads DGGITQSPKYLFRKEGQNVTLSCEQNLNHDAMYWYRQDPGQGLRLIYYSQIVNDFQKGDIAEGYSVSREKKESFPLTVTSAQKNPTAFYLCASRSLGNRRNGYTFGSGTRLTVV.

The chain uses TRBV6-1 and TRBJ2-5, with D perhaps TRBD2 (5 bases). The CDR3 contains 13 residues. In germline, CDR1 is MNHNS, CDR2 SASEGT. V lost 4 bases and J lost 0, with 6 bases in between. CDR3 nucleotide sequence: TGTGCCAGCAGTGCACTAGACCAAGAGACCCAGTACTTC. Translating it yields CASSALDQETQYF.

The chain carries TRBV14 and TRBJ2-1; 9 nucleotides line up with TRBD2. Trimming took 4 bases from V and 3 from J; bases not matched to a gene: 4. The CDR3 runs 15 residues. In germline, CDR1 is SGHDN, CDR2 FVKESK. CDR3 sequence (DNA): TGTGCCAGCAGCCCGAGCGGGAGGCTCTACAATGAGCAGTTCTTC. It encodes CASSPSGRLYNEQFF.

The chain uses TRBV18 and TRBJ1-1; 8 bases are a match to TRBD1. Germline loops: CDR1 KGHSH, CDR2 LQKENI. CDR3 size: 17 residues. V dropped 3 bases and J dropped 3; count of bases not matched to a gene: 12. In DNA form, the CDR3 reads TGTGCCAGCTCACCCGGGGCTCAGGGGGCGAGTGACACTGAAGCTTTCTTT. This codes for CASSPGAQGASDTEAFF.

This clone was observed once. The chain is built from TRBV5-1 and TRBJ2-5, with 9 positions matching TRBD2. Germline CDR1 SGHRS, CDR2 YFSETQ. V gave up 0 bases and J gave up 4 bases; unmatched junction bases: 7. The CDR3 loop spans 16 amino acids. The CDR3 DNA reads as TGCGCCAGCAGCTTGGGGGTAGCGGGAGCCCCAGAGACCCAGTACTTC. Amino acids: CASSLGVAGAPETQYF.

The chain combines TRBV19 with TRBJ1-2; 9 nucleotides agree with TRBD1. The germline V gene has CDR1 LNHDA and CDR2 SQIVND (reference sequence). The length of the CDR3 is 14 residues. The V segment lost 11 bases and the J segment 2 bases; nucleotides outside the gene matches: 9. CDR3 coding DNA: TGTGCCTCCACCCACAGGGGGCGCAACTATGGCTACACCTTC. Translation gives CASTHRGRNYGYTF.

A few counts support this clone. The V gene is TRBV11-2, the J gene TRBJ1-1; TRBD1 matches 7 bases. The V segment lost 4 bases and the J segment 8 bases; nucleotides outside the gene matches: 10. Germline lookup yields CDR1 SGHAT and CDR2 FQNNGV. This CDR3 spans 14 amino acids. Here the CDR3 DNA reads TGTGCCAGCAGCTCACCCAACAGGGGTCTCGAAGCTTTCTTT. It encodes CASSSPNRGLEAFF.

The chain links TRBV30 to TRBJ2-5; TRBD2 matches 12 bases. The trim removed 0 bases at V and 0 bases at J, leaving 2 bases unmatched. Germline V gene lookup returns CDR1 GTSNPN and CDR2 SVGIG (reference sequence). This CDR3 has 16 residues. The CDR3 nucleotides read TGTGCCTGGAGTGTAGGACTAGCGGGACACCAAGAGACCCAGTACTTC. Its translation is CAWSVGLAGHQETQYF.

The chain employs TRBV19 and TRBJ1-2, with D possibly TRBD1 on 6 matching bases. Trimming took off 3 bases at V and 4 bases at J, with 18 bases between the two ends. Germline assignment: CDR1 LNHDA and CDR2 SQIVND (reference sequence). The CDR3 loop spans 16 amino acids. CDR3 in DNA: TGTGCCAGTAGTATGGCCGGGCAGGGGCCTAGCTATGGCTACACCTTC. Protein product: CASSMAGQGPSYGYTF. Full variable domain (remainder filled in from reference TRBV19 and TRBJ1-2): DGGITQSPKYLFRKEGQNVTLSCEQNLNHDAMYWYRQDPGQGLRLIYYSQIVNDFQKGDIAEGYSVSREKKESFPLTVTSAQKNPTAFYLCASSMAGQGPSYGYTFGSGTRLTVV.

This sequence joins TRBV28 and TRBJ2-2; TRBD2 matches at 11 bases. Germline assignment: CDR1 MDHEN and CDR2 SYDVKM. The CDR3 contains 16 residues. The V gene end was trimmed by 5 bases and the J gene end by 4 bases; junction bases not matched to a gene: 6. CDR3 amino acids: CASSLAGGAVTGELFF. The CDR3 DNA sequence: TGTGCCAGCAGTCTAGCGGGAGGCGCGGTCACCGGGGAGCTGTTTTTT.

V is TRBV28 and J is TRBJ1-2; tentatively, D is TRBD1 (6 bases). This CDR3 contains 17 residues. V was cut by 6 bases and J by 5 bases, with 25 bases left in between. The germline V gene has CDR1 MDHEN and CDR2 SYDVKM. The CDR3 DNA sequence: TGTGCCAGCAGCGAACCTAGACCCCGGGGGGCGCAATATGGCTACACCTTC. This gives the protein CASSEPRPRGAQYGYTF.

The V and J genes are TRBV9 and TRBJ2-3; possibly TRBD1 for D (6 bases). There are 14 residues in the CDR3. The germline CDR1 and CDR2 sequences are SGDLS and YYNGEE. V was cut by 0 bases and J by 4 bases, with 9 bases left in between. This chain's CDR3 is CASSVDRVADTQYF. In DNA form, the CDR3 reads TGTGCCAGCAGCGTAGACAGGGTTGCAGATACGCAGTATTTT.

This sequence joins TRBV30 and TRBJ2-1; 9 bases align to TRBD2. The CDR3 runs to 16 residues. V lost 0 bases to trimming and J lost 4 bases; unmatched junction nucleotides: 7. Germline V lookup: CDR1 GTSNPN, CDR2 SVGIG (reference sequence). The CDR3 nucleotides are TGTGCCTGGAGTGTACCGGAGACTAGCGGATACAATGAGCAGTTCTTC. This sequence encodes CAWSVPETSGYNEQFF.

This sequence joins TRBV30 and TRBJ1-5, with 9 bases identical to TRBD1. CDR3 length: 16 amino acids. The trim removed 1 base at V and 0 bases at J, leaving 4 bases unmatched. The germline CDR1 and CDR2 sequences are GTSNPN and SVGIG (reference sequence). DNA of the CDR3: TGTGCCTGGAGTGATATGACAGGGGGTAGCAATCAGCCCCAGCATTTT. Protein product: CAWSDMTGGSNQPQHF. The full variable domain, in which reference TRBV30 and TRBJ1-5 provide the parts outside the CDR3, is SQTIHQWPATLVQPVGSPLSLECTVEGTSNPNLYWYRQAAGRGLQLLFYSVGIGQISSEVPQNLSASRPQDRQFILSSKKLLLSDSGFYLCAWSDMTGGSNQPQHFGDGTRLSIL.